This T cell receptor beta chain was obtained from a study of blood T cells in healthy people across ages (dated by TCRdb to the mid-2010s). General notes on the study: In model experiments, roughly one uniquely barcoded TCR beta cDNA molecule per two T cells was captured by template switching. To avoid experimental bias, donors of different ages were distributed randomly across sequencing lanes. The donors were divided into four age groups: young (average approximately 15 years), middle-aged (about 39), aged (approximately 62) and long-lived (82). For two donors (one aged 18 to 29 and one aged 80 or older), the study analyzed two additional independent replicas of 1 million unique cDNA reads from the same blood draw. To track age-related changes in TCR beta repertoire diversity, the study relied on deep sequencing normalized with unique cDNA molecular identifiers. What the work shows at the level of the full study, not this receptor alone: Observed TCR beta diversity correlated strongly with the percentage of naive T cells measured by flow cytometry. Because profiling used bulk unsorted PBMCs, naive and antigen-experienced compartments could not be compared conclusively. Estimates of total diversity based on one million sequenced T cells were considered lower bounds and underestimates. Donor CMV infection status was unknown, potentially confounding age-related changes in expanded clonotypes. As age increased, observed TCR beta diversity per million T cells dropped in a roughly linear way, and a significant reduction was already evident by age around 41. Compared with the aged group, the long-lived group had more naive CD4+ T cells, fewer expanded clones and increased TCR diversity, a pattern suggesting age selection.

The library was made by 5' RACE. The data were produced on an Illumina HiSeq 2500. A second roughly 7 to 11 cycle PCR used a sample-barcoded 5' primer and a J-beta primer mix. Each TCR beta cDNA molecule received a unique molecular identifier from a template-switch 5' adaptor carrying 12 random nucleotides. At least 2.5 million CDR3-containing paired-end reads were obtained from each sample. First-strand cDNA was synthesized from all RNA with the Mint cDNA synthesis kit, primed by a TRBC-specific oligonucleotide. After uracil-DNA glycosylase treatment, a first 18-cycle PCR used universal primers M1SS and BC2_uni_R on all cDNA. Turning to the authors' computational methods: For normalization, 1 million high-quality reads were randomly selected from each sample, with every read carrying a distinct molecular identifier. Reads sharing molecular identifiers were discarded rather than binned into consensus sequences. MiTCR, set to a Q25 quality threshold and the strictest error-elimination algorithm, was used for CDR3 identification, clonotype clustering and error correction. A nonparametric unseen species model using Euler transformation provided a lower-bound estimate of total TCR beta diversity. In TCRdb, the public reads were trimmed at Q25 with fastp and aligned with MiXCR, with productive beta chains retained. When rows share a CDR3 protein, they turn into one entry using the most common DNA and genes. TCRdb's processing, not the authors' own work, is the source of the V and J calls. The sample table shows some 1.7 million distinct CDR3 sequences, and 28% are seen once. The ten top clones hold more than 6% of the sample.

Systemically healthy Caucasian individuals from Russia, about 38 in total and aged about 6 to 90 years, were included as donors. Each donor gave about 11 milliliters of peripheral blood, drawn into EDTA-treated Vacutainer tubes. Ficoll-Paque density-gradient centrifugation was used to isolate PBMCs, with at least 6 million per sample. Trizol reagent was used to extract total RNA from the PBMCs, yielding at least 6 micrograms per sample. For every donor, an aliquot of PBMCs went through flow cytometry to measure the percentages of naive CD45RAhigh/CD27high T cells. In the case of this clonotype: What antigen it recognizes has not been identified. The sample holds no much larger clone one base away, and base qualities are not on file.

V drops 6 bases and J drops 2 bases, leaving 16 bases in between. The CDR3 runs 14 residues from the cysteine to the phenylalanine. Only the CDR3 DNA is retained, 42 bases long and in frame from the first base. Per the germline V gene (reference sequence), DFQATT is the CDR1 and SNEGSKA is the CDR2. Sequencing was done on a sample of blood. This clonotype was obtained from a woman aged 30 to 39 in good health. The V and J genes are TRBV20-1 and TRBJ1-2; no D gene is confidently identified. The DNA is as follows: TGCAGTGCCCAACGGGTCGTCACAAACTATGGCTACACCTTC. Its protein product is CSAQRVVTNYGYTF.